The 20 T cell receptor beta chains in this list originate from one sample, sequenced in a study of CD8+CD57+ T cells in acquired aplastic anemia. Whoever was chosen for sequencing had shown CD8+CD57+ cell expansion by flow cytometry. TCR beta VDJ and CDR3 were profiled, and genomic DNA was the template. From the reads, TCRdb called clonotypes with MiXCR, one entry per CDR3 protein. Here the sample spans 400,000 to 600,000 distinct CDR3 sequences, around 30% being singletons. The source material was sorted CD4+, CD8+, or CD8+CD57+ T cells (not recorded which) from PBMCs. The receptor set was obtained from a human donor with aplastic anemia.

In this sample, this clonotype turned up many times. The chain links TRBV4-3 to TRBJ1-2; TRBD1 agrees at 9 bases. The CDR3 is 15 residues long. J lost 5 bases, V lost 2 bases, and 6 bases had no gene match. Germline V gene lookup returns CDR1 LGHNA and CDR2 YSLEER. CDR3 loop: CASSQPPGQGYGYTF. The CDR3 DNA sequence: TGCGCCAGCAGCCAACCACCGGGACAGGGTTATGGCTACACCTTC.

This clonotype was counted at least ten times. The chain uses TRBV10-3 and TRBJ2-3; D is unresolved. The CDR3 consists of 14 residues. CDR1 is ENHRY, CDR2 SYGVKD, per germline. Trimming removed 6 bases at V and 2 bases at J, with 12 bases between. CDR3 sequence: CAIRDISFTDTQYF. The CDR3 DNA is TGTGCCATCAGGGATATTAGCTTCACAGATACGCAGTATTTT.

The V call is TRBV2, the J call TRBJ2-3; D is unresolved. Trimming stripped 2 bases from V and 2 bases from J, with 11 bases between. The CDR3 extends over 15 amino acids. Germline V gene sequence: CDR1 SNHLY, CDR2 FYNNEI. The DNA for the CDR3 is TGTGCCAGCAGTGAAAAGCACATTTCCACAGATACGCAGTATTTT. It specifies CASSEKHISTDTQYF.

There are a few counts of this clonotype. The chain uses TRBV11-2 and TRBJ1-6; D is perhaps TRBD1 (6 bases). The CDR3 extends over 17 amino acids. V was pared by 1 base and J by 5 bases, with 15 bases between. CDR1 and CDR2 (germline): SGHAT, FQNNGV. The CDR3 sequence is CASSLGARGGHNSPLHF. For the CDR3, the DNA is TGTGCCAGCAGCTTAGGGGCCAGGGGCGGACATAATTCACCCCTCCACTTT.

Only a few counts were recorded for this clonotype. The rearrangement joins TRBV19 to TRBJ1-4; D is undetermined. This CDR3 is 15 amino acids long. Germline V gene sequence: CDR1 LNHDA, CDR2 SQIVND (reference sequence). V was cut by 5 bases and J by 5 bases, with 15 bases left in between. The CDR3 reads CASSHTSFGNEKLFF. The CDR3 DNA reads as TGTGCCAGTAGTCACACTAGCTTCGGGAATGAAAAACTGTTTTTT.

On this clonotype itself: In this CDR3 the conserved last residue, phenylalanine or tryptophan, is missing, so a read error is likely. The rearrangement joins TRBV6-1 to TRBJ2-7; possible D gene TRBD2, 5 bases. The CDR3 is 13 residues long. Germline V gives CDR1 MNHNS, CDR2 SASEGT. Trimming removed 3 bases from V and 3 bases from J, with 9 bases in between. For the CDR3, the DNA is TGTGCCAGCAGTGAGGGCGGGTTCTACGAGCAGTACCTC. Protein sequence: CASSEGGFYEQYL.

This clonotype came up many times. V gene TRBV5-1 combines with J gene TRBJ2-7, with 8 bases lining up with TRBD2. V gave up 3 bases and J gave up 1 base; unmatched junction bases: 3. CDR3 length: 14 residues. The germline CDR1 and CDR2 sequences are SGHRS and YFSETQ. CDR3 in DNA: TGCGCCAGCAGCTGGAGCGGGGGATCCTACGAGCAGTACTTC. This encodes CASSWSGGSYEQYF.

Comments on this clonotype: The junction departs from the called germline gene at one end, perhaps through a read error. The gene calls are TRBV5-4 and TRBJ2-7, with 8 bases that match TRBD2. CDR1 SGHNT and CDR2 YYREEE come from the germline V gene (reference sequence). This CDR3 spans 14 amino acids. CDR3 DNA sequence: TGTGCCCGCAGAGGGGGTAGCGGGGCCTACGAGCAGTACTTC. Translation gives CARRGGSGAYEQYF.

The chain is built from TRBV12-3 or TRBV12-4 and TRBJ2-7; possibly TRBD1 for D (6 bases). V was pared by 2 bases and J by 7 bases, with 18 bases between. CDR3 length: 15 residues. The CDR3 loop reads CASSLYTGIGSEQYF. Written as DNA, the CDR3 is TGTGCCAGCAGTTTATACACAGGGATTGGGAGTGAGCAGTACTTC.

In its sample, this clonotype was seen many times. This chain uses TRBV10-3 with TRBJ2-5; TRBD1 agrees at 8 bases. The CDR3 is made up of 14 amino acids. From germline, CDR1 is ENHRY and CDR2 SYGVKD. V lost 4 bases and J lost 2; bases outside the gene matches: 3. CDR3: CAISADRAQETQYF. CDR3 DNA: TGTGCCATCAGTGCGGACAGGGCTCAAGAGACCCAGTACTTC.

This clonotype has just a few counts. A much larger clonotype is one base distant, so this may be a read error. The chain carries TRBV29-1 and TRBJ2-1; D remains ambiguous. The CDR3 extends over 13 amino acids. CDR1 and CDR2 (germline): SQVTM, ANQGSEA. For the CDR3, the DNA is TGCAGCCTTCAAGGCAGGCGTTACAGTGAGCAGTTCTTC. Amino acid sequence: CSLQGRRYSEQFF.

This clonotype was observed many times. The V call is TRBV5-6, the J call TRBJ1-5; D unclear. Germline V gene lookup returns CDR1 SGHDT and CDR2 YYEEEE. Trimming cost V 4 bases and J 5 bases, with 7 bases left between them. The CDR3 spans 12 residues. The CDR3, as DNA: TGTGCCAGCAGCGTAACAGATCAGCCCCAGCATTTT. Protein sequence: CASSVTDQPQHF.

DNA of the CDR3: TGCAGTGCTAGAAAAACCGGGACAGGGTTCATTTTTAGCAATCAGCCCCAGCATTTT. This sequence encodes CSARKTGTGFIFSNQPQHF. V usage is TRBV20-1 and J usage is TRBJ1-5; 9 bases align to TRBD1. Germline trimming cut 2 bases from V and 0 bases from J; bases unmatched to any gene: 14. CDR1 is DFQATT and CDR2 is SNEGSKA in the germline V gene (reference sequence). This CDR3 region has 19 residues.

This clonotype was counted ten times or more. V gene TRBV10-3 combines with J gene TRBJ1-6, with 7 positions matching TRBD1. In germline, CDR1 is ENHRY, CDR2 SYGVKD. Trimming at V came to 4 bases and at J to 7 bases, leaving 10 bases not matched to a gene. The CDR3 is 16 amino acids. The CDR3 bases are TGTGCCATCAGTGCCGGGAGGACGGGACAGAATTCACCCCTCCACTTT. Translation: CAISAGRTGQNSPLHF.

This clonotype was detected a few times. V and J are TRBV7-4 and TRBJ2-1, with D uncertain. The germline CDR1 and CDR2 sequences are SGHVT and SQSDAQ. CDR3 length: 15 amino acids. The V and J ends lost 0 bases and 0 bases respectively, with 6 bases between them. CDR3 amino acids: CASSLATGSYNEQFF. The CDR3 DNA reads TGTGCCAGCAGCTTAGCTACGGGCTCCTACAATGAGCAGTTCTTC.

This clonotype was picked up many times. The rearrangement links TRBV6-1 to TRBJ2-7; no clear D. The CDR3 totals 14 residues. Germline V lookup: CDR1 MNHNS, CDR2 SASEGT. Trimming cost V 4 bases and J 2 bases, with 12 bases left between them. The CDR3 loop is CASSVAGIPYEQYF. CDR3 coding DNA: TGTGCCAGCAGTGTGGCAGGCATTCCCTACGAGCAGTACTTC.

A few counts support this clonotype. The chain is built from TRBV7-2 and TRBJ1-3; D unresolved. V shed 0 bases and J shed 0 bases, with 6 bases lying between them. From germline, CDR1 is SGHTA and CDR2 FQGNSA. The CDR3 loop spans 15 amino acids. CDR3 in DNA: TGTGCCAGCAGCTTAGCAACAGTCTCTGGAAACACCATATATTTT. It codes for CASSLATVSGNTIYF.

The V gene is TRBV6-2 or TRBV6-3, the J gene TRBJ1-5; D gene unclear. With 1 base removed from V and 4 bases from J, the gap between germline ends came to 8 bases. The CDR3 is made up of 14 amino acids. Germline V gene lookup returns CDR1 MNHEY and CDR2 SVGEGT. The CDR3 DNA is TGTGCCAGCAGTTACTTAGGCGTTAATCAGCCCCAGCATTTT. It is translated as CASSYLGVNQPQHF.

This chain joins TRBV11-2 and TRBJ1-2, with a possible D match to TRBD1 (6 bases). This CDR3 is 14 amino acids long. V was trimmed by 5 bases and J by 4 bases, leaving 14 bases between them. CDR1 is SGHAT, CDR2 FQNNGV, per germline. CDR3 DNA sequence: TGTGCCAGCAGCCCAGTAGGGGGGGCCTATGGCTACACCTTC. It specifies CASSPVGGAYGYTF. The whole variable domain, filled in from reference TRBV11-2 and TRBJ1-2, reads EAGVAQSPRYKIIEKRQSVAFWCNPISGHATLYWYQQILGQGPKLLIQFQNNGVVDDSQLPKDRFSAERLKGVDSTLKIQPAKLEDSAVYLCASSPVGGAYGYTFGSGTRLTVV.

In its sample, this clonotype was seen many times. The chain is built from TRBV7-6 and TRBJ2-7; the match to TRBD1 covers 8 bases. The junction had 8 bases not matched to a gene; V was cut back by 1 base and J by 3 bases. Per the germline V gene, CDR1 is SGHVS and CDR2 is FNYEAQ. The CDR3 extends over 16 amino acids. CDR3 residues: CASSLEPGQGFYEQYF. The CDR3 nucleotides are TGTGCCAGCAGCTTAGAACCTGGACAGGGATTCTACGAGCAGTACTTC.